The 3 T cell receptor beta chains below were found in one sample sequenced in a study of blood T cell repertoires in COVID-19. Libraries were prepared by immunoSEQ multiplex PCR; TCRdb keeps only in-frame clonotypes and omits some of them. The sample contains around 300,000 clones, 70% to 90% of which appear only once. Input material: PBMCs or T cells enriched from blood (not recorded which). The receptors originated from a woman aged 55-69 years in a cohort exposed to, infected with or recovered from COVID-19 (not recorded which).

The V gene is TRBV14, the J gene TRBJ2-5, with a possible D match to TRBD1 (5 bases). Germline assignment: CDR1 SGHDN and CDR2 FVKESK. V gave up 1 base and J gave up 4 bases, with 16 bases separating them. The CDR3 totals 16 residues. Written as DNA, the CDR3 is TGTGCCAGCAGCCAAGGTTTATCAGGGCCTCCAGAGACCCAGTACTTC. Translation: CASSQGLSGPPETQYF.

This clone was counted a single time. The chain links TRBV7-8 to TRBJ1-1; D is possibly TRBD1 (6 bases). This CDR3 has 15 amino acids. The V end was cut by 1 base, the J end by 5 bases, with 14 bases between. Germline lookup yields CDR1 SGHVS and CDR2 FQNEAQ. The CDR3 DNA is TGTGCCAGCAGCTTAGAACAGGGAAGGGGGACTGAAGCTTTCTTT. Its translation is CASSLEQGRGTEAFF.

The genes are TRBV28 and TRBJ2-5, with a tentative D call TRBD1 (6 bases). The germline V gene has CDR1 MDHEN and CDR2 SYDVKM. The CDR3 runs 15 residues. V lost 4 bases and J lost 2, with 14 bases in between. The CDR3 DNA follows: TGTGCCAGCAGTTGGGTCGAGACAGGACAAGAGACCCAGTACTTC. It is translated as CASSWVETGQETQYF. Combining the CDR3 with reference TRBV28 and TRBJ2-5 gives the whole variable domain DVKVTQSSRYLVKRTGEKVFLECVQDMDHENMFWYRQDPGLGLRLIYFSYDVKMKEKGDIPEGYSVSREKKERFSLILESASTNQTSMYLCASSWVETGQETQYFGPGTRLLVL.